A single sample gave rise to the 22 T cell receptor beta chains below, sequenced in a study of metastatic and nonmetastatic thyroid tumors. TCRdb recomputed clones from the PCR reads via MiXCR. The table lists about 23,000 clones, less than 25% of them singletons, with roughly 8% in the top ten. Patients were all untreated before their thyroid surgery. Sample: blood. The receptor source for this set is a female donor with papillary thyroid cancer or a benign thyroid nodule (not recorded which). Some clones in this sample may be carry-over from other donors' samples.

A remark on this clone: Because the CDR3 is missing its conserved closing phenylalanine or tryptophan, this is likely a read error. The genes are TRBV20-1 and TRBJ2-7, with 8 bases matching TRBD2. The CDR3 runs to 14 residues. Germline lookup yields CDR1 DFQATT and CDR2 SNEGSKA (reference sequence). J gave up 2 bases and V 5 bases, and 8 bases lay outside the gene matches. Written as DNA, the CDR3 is TGCAGTGCTGGAAGATGTAGCGGGACCTACGAGCAGTACTCC. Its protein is CSAGRCSGTYEQYS.

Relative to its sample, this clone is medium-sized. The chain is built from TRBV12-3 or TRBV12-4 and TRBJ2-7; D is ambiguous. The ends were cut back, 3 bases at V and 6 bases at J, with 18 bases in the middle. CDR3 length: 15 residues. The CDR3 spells CASSFRVGFTSEQYF. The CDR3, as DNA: TGTGCCAGCAGTTTCCGGGTTGGGTTCACCTCCGAGCAGTACTTC.

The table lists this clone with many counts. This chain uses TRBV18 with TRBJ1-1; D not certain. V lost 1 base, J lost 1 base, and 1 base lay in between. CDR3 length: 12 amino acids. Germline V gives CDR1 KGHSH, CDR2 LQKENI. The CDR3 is CASSPQNTEAFF. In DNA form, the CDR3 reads TGTGCCAGCTCACCACAGAACACTGAAGCTTTCTTT.

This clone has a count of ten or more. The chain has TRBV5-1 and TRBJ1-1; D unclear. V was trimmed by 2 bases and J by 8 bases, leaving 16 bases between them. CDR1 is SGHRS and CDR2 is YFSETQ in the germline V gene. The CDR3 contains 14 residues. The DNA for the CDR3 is TGCGCCAGCAGCTTTGAATGGGATCCAAACGAAGCTTTCTTT. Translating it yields CASSFEWDPNEAFF.

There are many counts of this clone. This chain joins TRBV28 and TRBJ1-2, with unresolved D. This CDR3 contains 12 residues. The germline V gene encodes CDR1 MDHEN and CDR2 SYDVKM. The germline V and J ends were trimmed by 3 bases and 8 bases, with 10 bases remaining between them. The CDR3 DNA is TGTGCCAGCAGTTTTGGGCCGGAGGGCTACACCTTC. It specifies CASSFGPEGYTF.

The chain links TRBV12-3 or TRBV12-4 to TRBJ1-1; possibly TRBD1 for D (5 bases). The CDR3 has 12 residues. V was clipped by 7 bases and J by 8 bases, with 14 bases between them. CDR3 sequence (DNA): TGTGCCAGCAAGGTAAGGGGACGGGAAGCTTTCTTT. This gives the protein CASKVRGREAFF.

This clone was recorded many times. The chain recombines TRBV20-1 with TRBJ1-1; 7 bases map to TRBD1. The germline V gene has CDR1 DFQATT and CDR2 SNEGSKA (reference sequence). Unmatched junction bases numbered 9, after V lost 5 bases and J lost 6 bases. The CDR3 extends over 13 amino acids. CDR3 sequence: CSALDRRRSEAFF. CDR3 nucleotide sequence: TGCAGTGCTCTGGACAGGCGGAGGTCTGAAGCTTTCTTT.

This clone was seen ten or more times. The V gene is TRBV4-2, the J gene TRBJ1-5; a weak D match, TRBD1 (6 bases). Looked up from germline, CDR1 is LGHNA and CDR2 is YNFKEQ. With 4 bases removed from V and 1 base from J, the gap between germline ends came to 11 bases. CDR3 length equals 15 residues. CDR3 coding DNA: TGTGCCAGCAGCCCCAACCAGGGGAGCAATCAGCCCCAGCATTTT. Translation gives CASSPNQGSNQPQHF.

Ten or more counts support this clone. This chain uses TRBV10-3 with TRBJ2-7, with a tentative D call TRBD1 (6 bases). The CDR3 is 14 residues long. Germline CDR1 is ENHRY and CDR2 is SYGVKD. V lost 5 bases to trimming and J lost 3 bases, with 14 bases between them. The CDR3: CAISTRETGYEQYF. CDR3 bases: TGTGCCATCAGTACCCGCGAGACAGGCTACGAGCAGTACTTC.

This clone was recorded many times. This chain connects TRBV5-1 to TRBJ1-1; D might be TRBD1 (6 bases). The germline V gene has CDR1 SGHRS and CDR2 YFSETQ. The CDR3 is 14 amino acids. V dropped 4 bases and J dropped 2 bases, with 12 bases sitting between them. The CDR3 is CASSTRQDNTEAFF. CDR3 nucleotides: TGCGCCAGCAGCACCCGACAGGACAACACTGAAGCTTTCTTT.

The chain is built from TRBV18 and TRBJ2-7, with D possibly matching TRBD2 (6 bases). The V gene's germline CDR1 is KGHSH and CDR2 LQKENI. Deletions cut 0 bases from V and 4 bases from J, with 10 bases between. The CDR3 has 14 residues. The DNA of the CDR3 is TGTGCCAGCTCACCACCGGGAGGCCAGTACGAGCAGTACTTC. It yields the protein CASSPPGGQYEQYF.

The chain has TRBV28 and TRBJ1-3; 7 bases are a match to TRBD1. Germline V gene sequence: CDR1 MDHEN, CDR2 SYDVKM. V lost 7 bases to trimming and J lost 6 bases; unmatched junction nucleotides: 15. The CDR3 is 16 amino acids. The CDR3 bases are TGTGCCAGCACCCTAGGGGGCAGTCTGGCTGTAAACACCATATATTTT. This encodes CASTLGGSLAVNTIYF. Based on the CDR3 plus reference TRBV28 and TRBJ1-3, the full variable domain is DVKVTQSSRYLVKRTGEKVFLECVQDMDHENMFWYRQDPGLGLRLIYFSYDVKMKEKGDIPEGYSVSREKKERFSLILESASTNQTSMYLCASTLGGSLAVNTIYFGEGSWLTVV.

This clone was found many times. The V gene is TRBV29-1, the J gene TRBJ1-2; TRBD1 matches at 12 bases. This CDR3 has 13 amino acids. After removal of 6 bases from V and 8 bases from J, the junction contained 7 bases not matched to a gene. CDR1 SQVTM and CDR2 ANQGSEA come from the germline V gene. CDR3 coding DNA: TGCAGCGTCCCGGGACAGGGGGCGCGAGGCTACACCTTC. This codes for CSVPGQGARGYTF.

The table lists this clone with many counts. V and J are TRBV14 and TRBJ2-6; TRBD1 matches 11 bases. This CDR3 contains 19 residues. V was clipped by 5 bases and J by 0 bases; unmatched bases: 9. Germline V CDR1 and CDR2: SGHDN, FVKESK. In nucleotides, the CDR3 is TGTGCCAGCAGCTATATACCGGGACAGGGGGACTCTGGGGCCAACGTCCTGACTTTC. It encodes CASSYIPGQGDSGANVLTF.

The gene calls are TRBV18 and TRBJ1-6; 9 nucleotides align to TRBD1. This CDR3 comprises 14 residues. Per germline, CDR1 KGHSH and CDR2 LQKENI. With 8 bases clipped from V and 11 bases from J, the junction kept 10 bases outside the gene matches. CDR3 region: CASRRDRDGPPLHF. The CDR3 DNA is TGTGCCAGCCGAAGGGACAGGGATGGACCACCCCTCCACTTT.

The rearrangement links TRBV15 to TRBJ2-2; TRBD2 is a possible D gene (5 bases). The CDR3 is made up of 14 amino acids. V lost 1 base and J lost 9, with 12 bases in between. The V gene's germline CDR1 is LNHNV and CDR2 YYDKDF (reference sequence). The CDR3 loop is CATSRVRGGRELFF. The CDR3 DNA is TGTGCCACCAGCAGAGTACGGGGTGGAAGGGAGCTGTTTTTT.

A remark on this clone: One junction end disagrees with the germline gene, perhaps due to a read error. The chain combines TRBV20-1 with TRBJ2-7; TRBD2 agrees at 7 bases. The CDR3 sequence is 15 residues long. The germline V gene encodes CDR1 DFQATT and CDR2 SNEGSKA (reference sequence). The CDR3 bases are TGCAGTGCTAGACAAACTAGAGGACTAGGTCACGATCAGTACTTC. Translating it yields CSARQTRGLGHDQYF.

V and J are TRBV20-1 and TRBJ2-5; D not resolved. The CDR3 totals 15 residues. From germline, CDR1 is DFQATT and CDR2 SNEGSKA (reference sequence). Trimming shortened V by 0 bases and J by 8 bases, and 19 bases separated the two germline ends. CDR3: CSARDYDCCGDTQYF. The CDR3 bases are TGCAGTGCTAGAGATTATGACTGTTGCGGAGATACCCAGTACTTC.

The CDR3 region has the DNA TGTGCCAGCATTGGGGACAGGGGGCGAGGGGAGACCCAGTACTTC. Its translation is CASIGDRGRGETQYF. The rearrangement joins TRBV2 to TRBJ2-5, with 12 bases that match TRBD1. The junction had 8 bases not matched to a gene; V was cut back by 7 bases and J by 5 bases. Looked up from germline, CDR1 is SNHLY and CDR2 is FYNNEI. The CDR3 is 15 residues long.

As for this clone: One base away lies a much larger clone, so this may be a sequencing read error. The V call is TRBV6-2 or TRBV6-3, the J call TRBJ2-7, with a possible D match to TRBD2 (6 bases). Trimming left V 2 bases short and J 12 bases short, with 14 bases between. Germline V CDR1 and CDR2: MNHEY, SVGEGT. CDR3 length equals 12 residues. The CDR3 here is CASSYNEEEGYF. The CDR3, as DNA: TGTGCCAGCAGTTACAACGAGGAGGAGGGGTACTTC.

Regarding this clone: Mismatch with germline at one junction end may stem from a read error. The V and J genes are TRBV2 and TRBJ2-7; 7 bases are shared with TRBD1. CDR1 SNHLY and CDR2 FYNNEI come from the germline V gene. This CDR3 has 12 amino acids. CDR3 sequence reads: CVSRGGGYDQYF. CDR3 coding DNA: TGTGTCAGCCGAGGGGGCGGTTACGATCAGTACTTC.

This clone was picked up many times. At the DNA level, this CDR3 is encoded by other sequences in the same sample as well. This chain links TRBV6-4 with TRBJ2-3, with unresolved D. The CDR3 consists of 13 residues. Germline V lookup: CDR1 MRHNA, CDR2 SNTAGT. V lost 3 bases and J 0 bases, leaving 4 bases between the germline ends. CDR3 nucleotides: TGTGCCAGCAGTGATGGGAGCACAGATACGCAGTATTTT. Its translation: CASSDGSTDTQYF.